One sample yielded the 4 T cell receptor beta chains listed below, sequenced in a study of cytomegalovirus exposure and HLA in healthy donors. Vbeta (60) and Jbeta (13) primers were used in the PCR. Data came from immunoSEQ multiplex PCR; TCRdb stores just in-frame clones and leaves some out. The sample lists about 160,000 clones; 80% to 85% were seen once. What was sequenced was PBMCs. The receptors were sampled from a girl aged 2-10 years in good health and CMV-seropositive.

This clone came up a few times. The chain recombines TRBV28 with TRBJ2-7; possibly TRBD1 for D (6 bases). V was pared by 5 bases and J by 5 bases, with 16 bases between. The CDR3 spans 14 residues. Germline assignment: CDR1 MDHEN and CDR2 SYDVKM. For the CDR3, the DNA is TGTGCCAGCAGTCTCGCAGGGGAAGTCCACGAGCAGTACTTC. Protein product: CASSLAGEVHEQYF.

In DNA form, the CDR3 reads TGTGCCTGGAACTTACTAGCAACAGATACGCAGTATTTT. Its translation: CAWNLLATDTQYF. The V and J genes are TRBV30 and TRBJ2-3; D may be TRBD2 (6 bases). This CDR3 has 13 amino acids. Germline lookup yields CDR1 GTSNPN and CDR2 SVGIG (reference sequence). With 4 bases removed from V and 3 bases from J, the gap between germline ends came to 11 bases.

The chain carries TRBV10-2 and TRBJ2-1; TRBD2 matches 7 bases. This CDR3 has 19 amino acids. CDR1 is WSHSY, CDR2 SAAADI, per germline. Trimming took 3 bases from V and 5 from J; bases not matched to a gene: 19. The CDR3 nucleotides are TGCGCCAGCAGTGAAGTCACGGGCGGGGCTAGCGGTTACAACAATGAGCAGTTCTTC. The encoded protein is CASSEVTGGASGYNNEQFF.

The chain combines TRBV2 with TRBJ2-3, with no clear D. Germline V gene sequence: CDR1 SNHLY, CDR2 FYNNEI. V was cut by 5 bases and J by 1 base, with 10 bases left in between. The CDR3 has 14 residues. The CDR3 DNA reads TGTGCCAGCAGTCCGACTTCCCGCACAGATACGCAGTATTTT. Translating it yields CASSPTSRTDTQYF.